This T cell receptor (beta chain) was sequenced during a study of CD8+ T cells in alopecia areata. Described treatment: oral pan-JAK inhibitor, 5-10 mg twice daily. Extracted from the samples, RNA was reverse transcribed into cDNA to serve as the sequencing template. Generated by immunoSEQ multiplex PCR, the TCRdb table keeps only in-frame clones and is missing some. The data show under 350,000 clones, roughly 64% seen once. The sample here was CD4+ T cells sorted from blood, taken at week 24, from a patient treated with tofacitinib. This clonotype originated in a human donor with alopecia areata.

The CDR3 spells CAWSVRSATEAFF. CDR3 bases: TGTGCCTGGAGTGTACGAAGTGCCACTGAAGCTTTCTTT. The V and J genes are TRBV30 and TRBJ1-1; unclear D gene. V was clipped by 0 bases and J by 4 bases, with 9 bases between them. The CDR3 covers 13 residues. CDR1 is GTSNPN and CDR2 is SVGIG in the germline V gene (reference sequence).